The TCR beta chain described here comes from a study of a mutant IDH1 vaccine in newly diagnosed glioma. Study-wide context: Earlier treatment was radiotherapy, temozolomide, or both, with most getting both. The timing of visit V12 was week 35, and that of visit V13 was week 47.

Comments on this clone: Its antigen is unknown.

This CDR3 contains 15 residues. With 0 bases removed from V and 5 bases from J, the gap between germline ends came to 11 bases. Per germline, CDR1 SGHRS and CDR2 YFSETQ. The sample's time point: week 47, end of study. All doses held 300 ug of mutant IDH1 20-mer peptide, with topical imiquimod. The patients received vaccinations eight times, in weeks 1, 3, 5, 7, 11, 15, 19 and 23. The repertoire was sequenced with immunoSEQ multiplex PCR; TCRdb's copy has only in-frame clones and lacks some. The sample holds fewer than 55,000 clones, about 61% seen once. Study-wide results and caveats: Patients showed vaccine-induced immune responses at a rate of about 93%.

The source was peripheral blood mononuclear cells (PBMCs), collected from a glioma patient whose treatment included an IDH1 peptide vaccine. The TCR sequence derives from a man aged 35 to 55 with glioma. Some clones in this sample may be carry-over from other donors' samples. V gene TRBV5-1 combines with J gene TRBJ1-4; the D gene is possibly TRBD1 (6 bases). The CDR3 DNA follows: TGCGCCAGCAGCTTGGATTTACAGGGAAATGAAAAACTGTTTTTT. The encoded protein is CASSLDLQGNEKLFF.